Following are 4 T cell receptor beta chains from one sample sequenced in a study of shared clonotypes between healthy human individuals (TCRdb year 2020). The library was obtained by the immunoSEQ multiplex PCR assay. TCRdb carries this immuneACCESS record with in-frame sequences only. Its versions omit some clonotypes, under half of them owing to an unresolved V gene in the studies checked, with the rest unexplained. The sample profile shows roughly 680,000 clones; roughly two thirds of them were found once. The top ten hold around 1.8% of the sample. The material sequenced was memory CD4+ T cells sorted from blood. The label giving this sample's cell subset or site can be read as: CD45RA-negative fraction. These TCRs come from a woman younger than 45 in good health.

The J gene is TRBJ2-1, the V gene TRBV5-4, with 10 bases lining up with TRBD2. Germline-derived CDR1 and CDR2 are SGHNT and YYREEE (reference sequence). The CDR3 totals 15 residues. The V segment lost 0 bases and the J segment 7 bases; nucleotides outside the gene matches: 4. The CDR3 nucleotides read TGTGCCAGCAGCTTGGTGCTAGCGGGAGTGAATGAGCAGTTCTTC. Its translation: CASSLVLAGVNEQFF.

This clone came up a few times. Here the CDR3 reads CASSFSQATYNEQFF. The CDR3 DNA sequence: TGCGCCAGCAGCTTTAGCCAGGCCACTTACAATGAGCAGTTCTTC. The V call is TRBV5-1, the J call TRBJ2-1; D gene uncertain. CDR1 is SGHRS and CDR2 is YFSETQ in the germline V gene. CDR3 length: 15 amino acids. Trimming took 2 bases from V and 4 from J, leaving 13 bases between them.

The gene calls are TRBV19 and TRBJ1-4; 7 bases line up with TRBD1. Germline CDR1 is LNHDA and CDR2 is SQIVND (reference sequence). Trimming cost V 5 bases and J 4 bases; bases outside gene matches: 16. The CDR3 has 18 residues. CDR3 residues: CASSAGQVRSDRNEKLFF. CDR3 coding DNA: TGTGCCAGTAGTGCCGGACAGGTTCGCTCTGACCGTAATGAAAAACTGTTTTTT. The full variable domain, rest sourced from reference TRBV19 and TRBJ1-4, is DGGITQSPKYLFRKEGQNVTLSCEQNLNHDAMYWYRQDPGQGLRLIYYSQIVNDFQKGDIAEGYSVSREKKESFPLTVTSAQKNPTAFYLCASSAGQVRSDRNEKLFFGSGTQLSVL.

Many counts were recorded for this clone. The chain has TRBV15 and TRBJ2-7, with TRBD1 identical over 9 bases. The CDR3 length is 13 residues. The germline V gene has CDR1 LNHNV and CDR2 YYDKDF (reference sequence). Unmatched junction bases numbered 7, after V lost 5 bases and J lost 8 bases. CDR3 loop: CATSLRTGDKQYF. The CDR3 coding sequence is TGTGCCACCAGCCTGCGGACAGGGGATAAGCAGTACTTC.